The next 23 T cell receptor beta chains were all read from a single sample in a study of blood T cell repertoires in COVID-19. The assay was immunoSEQ multiplex PCR, and TCRdb's table has in-frame clones only and misses some. This table holds hundreds of thousands of clones, about nine tenths found once. The sample consisted of peripheral blood. The receptor set was obtained from a man older than 75 with acute or convalescent COVID-19.

In DNA form, the CDR3 reads TGTGCCAGCAGTTTTTATAGCGTGGCAGATACGCAGTATTTT. Residues: CASSFYSVADTQYF. J is TRBJ2-3 and V is TRBV27; a possible D gene is TRBD2 (5 bases). This CDR3 is built from 14 residues. Germline lookup yields CDR1 MNHEY and CDR2 SMNVEV (reference sequence). With 3 bases removed from V and 4 bases from J, the gap between germline ends came to 11 bases.

This sequence joins TRBV6-5 and TRBJ2-3, with a weak D call TRBD1 (5 bases). CDR1 MNHEY and CDR2 SVGAGI come from the germline V gene. The V and J ends lost 0 bases and 4 bases respectively, with 8 bases between them. The CDR3 is 14 amino acids. DNA of the CDR3: TGTGCCAGCAGTTACTCCCCAGGGTCAGATACGCAGTATTTT. Amino acids: CASSYSPGSDTQYF.

The chain has TRBV6-5 and TRBJ2-3, with TRBD1 matching 11 bases. Trimming took 10 bases from V and 8 from J; bases not matched to a gene: 8. Germline V gene lookup returns CDR1 MNHEY and CDR2 SVGAGI. CDR3 length: 13 amino acids. CDR3 in DNA: TGTGCCACAGGACAGGGGGCGAGTGGTACGCAGTATTTT. Amino acid sequence: CATGQGASGTQYF.

The chain has TRBV5-8 and TRBJ2-5; 9 bases are shared with TRBD2. The CDR3 covers 18 residues. Germline V gives CDR1 SGHTS, CDR2 YDEGEE. V dropped 0 bases and J dropped 7; count of bases not matched to a gene: 16. The CDR3 loop is CASSLGATGLAPSGTQYF. The CDR3 region has the DNA TGTGCCAGCAGCTTGGGGGCCACGGGACTAGCTCCGTCGGGGACCCAGTACTTC.

J is TRBJ2-1 and V is TRBV7-6; TRBD2 might be the D (6 bases). CDR3 length: 15 residues. CDR1 SGHVS and CDR2 FNYEAQ come from the germline V gene. Trimming took 2 bases from V and 2 from J, leaving 10 bases between them. The CDR3 DNA is TGTGCCAGCAGCTTAAACGGGAGCCCCTACAATGAGCAGTTCTTC. Encoded protein: CASSLNGSPYNEQFF.

This rearrangement joins TRBV6-1 to TRBJ1-4, with a tentative D call TRBD1 (6 bases). Trimming stripped 1 base from V and 7 bases from J, with 13 bases between. The CDR3 runs 15 residues. Germline V gene data show CDR1 as MNHNS and CDR2 as SASEGT. The DNA for the CDR3 is TGTGCCAGCAGTGAAGTAGGGGGGGCAGGTGAAAAACTGTTTTTT. Translating it yields CASSEVGGAGEKLFF.

CDR3 region: CASSYLTGGEYGYTF. The DNA of the CDR3 is TGTGCCAGCAGTTATTTGACAGGGGGAGAGTATGGCTACACCTTC. The rearrangement uses TRBV6-6 and TRBJ1-2; 9 nucleotides agree with TRBD1. From germline, CDR1 is MNHNY and CDR2 SVGAGI (reference sequence). CDR3 size: 15 residues. J was trimmed by 5 bases and V by 3 bases; bases with no gene match: 7.

The V call is TRBV2, the J call TRBJ2-3; D not resolved. This CDR3 is 12 amino acids long. With 3 bases removed from V and 6 bases from J, the gap between germline ends came to 7 bases. From germline, CDR1 is SNHLY and CDR2 FYNNEI. CDR3 residues: CASSDNRDTQYF. In nucleotides, the CDR3 is TGTGCCAGCAGTGATAATCGTGATACGCAGTATTTT.

The J gene is TRBJ1-2, the V gene TRBV10-3; D might be TRBD1 (5 bases). The CDR3 runs to 16 residues. Between the trimmed V and J ends, which lost 3 bases and 5 bases, there was a span of 19 bases. CDR1 is ENHRY and CDR2 is SYGVKD in the germline V gene. CDR3 amino acids: CAISEAAGLKAYGYTF. The DNA for the CDR3 is TGTGCCATCAGTGAAGCCGCAGGGTTGAAGGCTTATGGCTACACCTTC.

The V and J genes are TRBV7-9 and TRBJ2-5, with 9 bases lining up with TRBD1. From germline, CDR1 is SEHNR and CDR2 FQNEAQ (reference sequence). Trimming removed 5 bases from V and 3 bases from J; junction bases left unmatched: 7. This CDR3 contains 15 residues. The CDR3 reads CASSPPQGAKETQYF. The CDR3 nucleotides read TGTGCCAGCAGCCCTCCACAGGGGGCTAAAGAGACCCAGTACTTC. Filled out from reference TRBV7-9 and TRBJ2-5, the complete variable domain reads DTGVSQNPRHKITKRGQNVTFRCDPISEHNRLYWYRQTLGQGPEFLTYFQNEAQLEKSRLLSDRFSAERPKGSFSTLEIQRTEQGDSAMYLCASSPPQGAKETQYFGPGTRLLVL.

The CDR3, as DNA: TGTGCCACCAGTGATTTAGCGGGAGGGGACACCGGGGAGCTGTTTTTT. Translation gives CATSDLAGGDTGELFF. The rearrangement uses TRBV24-1 and TRBJ2-2; TRBD2 matches at 10 bases. The length of the CDR3 is 16 residues. Germline assignment: CDR1 KGHDR and CDR2 SFDVKD. J gave up 3 bases and V 1 base, and 1 base lay outside the gene matches.

This clone came up a few times. The chain has TRBV18 and TRBJ2-7; tentative D call: TRBD1 (6 bases). The V end was cut by 6 bases, the J end by 0 bases, with 12 bases between. The CDR3 spans 14 residues. Germline CDR1 is KGHSH and CDR2 is LQKENI. The CDR3 here is CASSNRDNSYEQYF. CDR3 sequence (DNA): TGTGCCAGCTCTAACCGGGACAACTCCTACGAGCAGTACTTC.

The chain is built from TRBV6-1 and TRBJ2-3, with 8 bases lining up with TRBD1. Trimming took 3 bases from V and 3 from J; bases not matched to a gene: 14. CDR1 is MNHNS and CDR2 is SASEGT in the germline V gene. The CDR3 has 18 residues. The CDR3 sequence is CASSEWGSRGRGTDTQYF. CDR3 DNA: TGTGCCAGCAGTGAGTGGGGGAGCAGGGGGCGAGGGACAGATACGCAGTATTTT.

The rearrangement joins TRBV11-2 to TRBJ1-2, with TRBD1 as a possible D gene (6 bases). Germline assignment: CDR1 SGHAT and CDR2 FQNNGV. Trimming shortened V by 6 bases and J by 3 bases, and 11 bases separated the two germline ends. The CDR3 is 13 residues long. Here the CDR3 reads CASSSQGDYGYTF. The CDR3 coding sequence is TGTGCCAGCAGTTCACAGGGCGACTATGGCTACACCTTC.

The rearrangement links TRBV6-4 to TRBJ2-7; a weak D match, TRBD1 (6 bases). CDR1 is MRHNA, CDR2 SNTAGT, per germline. The CDR3 sequence is 13 residues long. The V and J ends lost 6 bases and 0 bases respectively, with 9 bases between them. Written as DNA, the CDR3 is TGTGCCAGCAGGTACAGGGCCTCCTACGAGCAGTACGTC. As protein: CASRYRASYEQYV.

The V gene is TRBV7-2, the J gene TRBJ2-3, with 9 bases lining up with TRBD1. CDR1 and CDR2 from the germline V gene are SGHTA and FQGNSA. V was pared by 0 bases and J by 5 bases, with 6 bases of the junction left unmatched. The length of the CDR3 is 16 residues. This CDR3 reads CASSLAGTGRGDTQYF. CDR3 DNA: TGTGCCAGCAGCTTAGCCGGGACAGGGAGAGGAGATACGCAGTATTTT.

V gene TRBV5-8 combines with J gene TRBJ1-5; D may be TRBD1 (5 bases). The germline V and J ends were trimmed by 4 bases and 4 bases, with 12 bases remaining between them. Germline CDR1 reads SGHTS; CDR2 reads YDEGEE. The CDR3 has 14 amino acids. The CDR3 region is CASSLGTGNQPQHF. In DNA, the CDR3 is TGTGCCAGCAGCCTAGGGACTGGAAATCAGCCCCAGCATTTT.

This chain connects TRBV29-1 to TRBJ2-5, with 8 nucleotides matching TRBD2. Germline V lookup: CDR1 SQVTM, CDR2 ANQGSEA. V gave up 7 bases and J gave up 3 bases; unmatched junction bases: 19. CDR3 length: 17 amino acids. CDR3 in amino acids: CSASLASGHDWKETQYF. The CDR3 DNA reads TGCAGCGCCTCTTTGGCTAGCGGGCACGATTGGAAAGAGACCCAGTACTTC.

This clone has only one observation. This chain uses TRBV7-6 with TRBJ1-5; TRBD1 might be the D (5 bases). V lost 1 base and J 2 bases, leaving 9 bases between the germline ends. In germline, CDR1 is SGHVS, CDR2 FNYEAQ. This CDR3 spans 15 amino acids. The CDR3 DNA reads TGTGCCAGCAGCTTAGGGGGCCCAGGCAATCAGCCCCAGCATTTT. Translation: CASSLGGPGNQPQHF. The variable domain in full, completed from reference TRBV7-6 and TRBJ1-5, reads GAGVSQSPRYKVTKRGQDVALRCDPISGHVSLYWYRQALGQGPEFLTYFNYEAQQDKSGLPNDRFSAERPEGSISTLTIQRTEQRDSAMYRCASSLGGPGNQPQHFGDGTRLSIL.

This clone was counted a single time. The chain has TRBV27 and TRBJ2-2; D is perhaps TRBD2 (5 bases). The CDR3 runs to 13 residues. CDR1 MNHEY and CDR2 SMNVEV come from the germline V gene (reference sequence). Trimming removed 6 bases from V and 6 bases from J, with 11 bases in between. The CDR3 nucleotides are TGTGCCAGCAGCCTAGCCCGGGCCGGGGAGCTGTTTTTT. Its translation: CASSLARAGELFF.

The chain has TRBV28 and TRBJ2-7; unclear D gene. The CDR3 loop spans 14 amino acids. CDR1 MDHEN and CDR2 SYDVKM come from the germline V gene. V lost 2 bases and J 3 bases, leaving 11 bases between the germline ends. The CDR3 sequence: CASSLAGAVYEQYF. The CDR3 DNA reads as TGTGCCAGCAGTTTAGCCGGAGCCGTCTACGAGCAGTACTTC. Filled out from reference TRBV28 and TRBJ2-7, the complete variable domain reads DVKVTQSSRYLVKRTGEKVFLECVQDMDHENMFWYRQDPGLGLRLIYFSYDVKMKEKGDIPEGYSVSREKKERFSLILESASTNQTSMYLCASSLAGAVYEQYFGPGTRLTVT.

The chain uses TRBV5-1 and TRBJ1-2, with 7 bases that match TRBD1. Germline CDR1 SGHRS, CDR2 YFSETQ. Losses at the gene ends were 4 bases for V and 5 bases for J; bases not matched to a gene: 8. The length of the CDR3 is 14 residues. CDR3 amino acids: CASSPGQPKYGYTF. In DNA form, the CDR3 reads TGCGCCAGCAGCCCGGGACAGCCGAAATATGGCTACACCTTC.

Comments on this clone: Other DNA sequences in this sample translate to the same CDR3. The CDR3 is CAWRRENTEAFF. Written as DNA, the CDR3 is TGTGCCTGGAGACGAGAGAACACTGAAGCTTTCTTT. The chain uses TRBV30 and TRBJ1-1; D is uncertain. V was shortened by 3 bases and J by 1 base, with 6 bases between the two germline ends. CDR3 length: 12 residues. Germline CDR1 and CDR2: GTSNPN and SVGIG (reference sequence).